Each of the 14 T cell receptor beta chains below was sequenced from the same sample in a study of cytomegalovirus exposure and HLA in healthy donors. The PCR made use of 60 Vbeta and 13 Jbeta primers. TCRdb's table, derived via immunoSEQ multiplex PCR, lists solely in-frame clones and lacks some. The sample lists around 40,000 clones; roughly 60% were seen once. The sample consisted of PBMCs. The receptors shown here come from a human donor in good health.

This clone was observed a few times. The chain joins TRBV29-1 to TRBJ2-7, with D tentatively TRBD1 (6 bases). This CDR3 has 11 amino acids. CDR1 is SQVTM, CDR2 ANQGSEA, per germline. Trimming shortened V by 6 bases and J by 3 bases, and 9 bases separated the two germline ends. This chain's CDR3 is CSVRGSYEQYF. The DNA of the CDR3 is TGCAGCGTCAGGGGAAGCTACGAGCAGTACTTC.

The CDR3 loop is CASSEYGNTGELFF. As DNA, the CDR3 is TGCGCCAGCAGTGAGTATGGCAACACCGGGGAGCTGTTTTTT. This sequence joins TRBV10-1 and TRBJ2-2; D ambiguous. The V end was cut by 1 base, the J end by 2 bases, with 5 bases between. Germline V gene data show CDR1 as WNHNN and CDR2 as SYGVQD (reference sequence). The length of the CDR3 is 14 residues.

The chain employs TRBV27 and TRBJ1-5; D gene ambiguous. V lost 3 bases to trimming and J lost 6 bases, with 6 bases between them. Germline V gene lookup returns CDR1 MNHEY and CDR2 SMNVEV (reference sequence). This CDR3 has 12 amino acids. This chain's CDR3 is CASSFGVQPQHF. In nucleotides, the CDR3 is TGTGCCAGCAGTTTCGGTGTTCAGCCCCAGCATTTT.

About this clone itself: Other DNA sequences of this sample code for an identical CDR3. V is TRBV30 and J is TRBJ1-5, with a tentative D call TRBD1 (6 bases). This CDR3 comprises 19 residues. V dropped 3 bases and J dropped 6 bases, with 30 bases sitting between them. Germline V gene sequence: CDR1 GTSNPN, CDR2 SVGIG (reference sequence). For the CDR3, the DNA is TGTGCCTGGAGCGGGGGGCCCTACGGACAGTCAGTCCGAGCTCAGCCCCAGCATTTT. Translating gives CAWSGGPYGQSVRAQPQHF.

This CDR3 reads CASSSKPREKLFF. CDR3 DNA: TGTGCCAGCAGTTCAAAACCACGGGAAAAACTGTTTTTT. J is TRBJ1-4 and V is TRBV27; D gene ambiguous. Germline values: CDR1 MNHEY, CDR2 SMNVEV (reference sequence). The V end was cut by 4 bases, the J end by 8 bases, with 11 bases between. CDR3 length equals 13 residues.

The gene calls are TRBV30 and TRBJ1-5; the D gene is possibly TRBD1 (5 bases). V lost 2 bases, J lost 3 bases, and 14 bases lay in between. Germline lookup yields CDR1 GTSNPN and CDR2 SVGIG (reference sequence). CDR3 length equals 15 residues. This chain's CDR3 is CAWSLGVLYNQPQHF. CDR3 bases: TGTGCCTGGAGTCTAGGGGTATTGTACAATCAGCCCCAGCATTTT.

The chain joins TRBV7-8 to TRBJ1-2; 7 nucleotides agree with TRBD1. Germline V lookup: CDR1 SGHVS, CDR2 FQNEAQ. The CDR3 runs to 13 residues. The trim removed 6 bases at V and 4 bases at J, leaving 5 bases unmatched. The CDR3 here is CASSVDRLYGYTF. Here the CDR3 DNA reads TGTGCCAGCAGTGTGGACAGGCTCTATGGCTACACCTTC. The entire variable domain, with the rest obtained from reference TRBV7-8 and TRBJ1-2, is as follows: GAGVSQSPRYKVAKRGQDVALRCDPISGHVSLFWYQQALGQGPEFLTYFQNEAQLDKSGLPSDRFFAERPEGSVSTLKIQRTQQEDSAVYLCASSVDRLYGYTFGSGTRLTVV.

J is TRBJ2-5 and V is TRBV29-1; 12 bases align to TRBD1. This CDR3 comprises 17 residues. V lost 6 bases, J lost 1 base, and 12 bases stayed unmatched. Germline CDR1 reads SQVTM; CDR2 reads ANQGSEA. CDR3 sequence (DNA): TGCAGCGTCCAGCCCAACCGGGACAGGGGGCTCCAAGAGACCCAGTACTTC. This translates into CSVQPNRDRGLQETQYF.

CDR3 sequence reads: CAWSGLGPGNTIYF. The CDR3 nucleotides read TGTGCCTGGAGCGGTCTGGGGCCTGGAAACACCATATATTTT. The genes are TRBV30 and TRBJ1-3; D may be TRBD1 (5 bases). This CDR3 comprises 14 residues. The ends were cut back, 3 bases at V and 2 bases at J, with 11 bases in the middle. Germline V gene sequence: CDR1 GTSNPN, CDR2 SVGIG (reference sequence).

The CDR3 loop reads CASPRTVNTGELFF. CDR3 coding DNA: TGTGCCAGCCCACGGACAGTTAACACCGGGGAGCTGTTTTTT. The chain combines TRBV18 with TRBJ2-2; maybe TRBD1 (6 bases). Germline V gives CDR1 KGHSH, CDR2 LQKENI. The V end was cut by 8 bases, the J end by 2 bases, with 12 bases between. The CDR3 runs 14 residues.

The rearrangement uses TRBV9 and TRBJ2-2; 7 bases are a match to TRBD1. Germline trimming cut 4 bases from V and 3 bases from J; bases unmatched to any gene: 6. Germline CDR1 SGDLS, CDR2 YYNGEE. This CDR3 is 15 amino acids long. The CDR3 coding sequence is TGTGCCAGCAGCACCAGGGGGTGGCACACCGGGGAGCTGTTTTTT. Translation: CASSTRGWHTGELFF.

The chain links TRBV28 to TRBJ2-3, with TRBD2 matching 10 bases. J gave up 0 bases and V 7 bases, and 10 bases lay outside the gene matches. The germline gives CDR1 MDHEN, CDR2 SYDVKM. The CDR3 is made up of 17 amino acids. The CDR3 DNA follows: TGTGCCAGCACCCTCAGTAGCGGGGGGACTAGCACAGATACGCAGTATTTT. It specifies CASTLSSGGTSTDTQYF.

This chain joins TRBV2 and TRBJ1-6; D remains ambiguous. The germline V gene encodes CDR1 SNHLY and CDR2 FYNNEI. The V end was cut by 7 bases, the J end by 3 bases, with 13 bases between. This CDR3 is 15 amino acids long. The CDR3 DNA sequence: TGTGCCAGCACGTCGAGTGGGAGCTATAATTCACCCCTCCACTTT. This gives the protein CASTSSGSYNSPLHF.

The rearrangement uses TRBV7-2 and TRBJ1-2; D not certain. The CDR3 loop spans 13 amino acids. Between the trimmed V and J ends, which lost 5 bases and 2 bases, there was a span of 9 bases. The germline V gene encodes CDR1 SGHTA and CDR2 FQGNSA. This CDR3 reads CASSVHINYGYTF. For the CDR3, the DNA is TGTGCCAGCAGCGTACACATCAACTATGGCTACACCTTC.